The clone carrying this T cell receptor (beta chain) has only a few counts. The data derive from a study of blood T cell repertoires in COVID-19. On the study more broadly: COVID-19 samples collected from the United States, Italy and Spain covered acute and convalescent phases. Sources were T cells, B-cell-depleted T cells, or PBMCs; the material itself was cDNA or gDNA.

Sequenced by immunoSEQ multiplex PCR; TCRdb stores in-frame clones only, minus some. Counted here are some 220,000 clones, roughly 84% occurring once; the ten biggest clones make up approximately 10%. CDR1 and CDR2 from the germline V gene are LNHDA and SQIVND (reference sequence). The V and J ends lost 3 bases and 6 bases respectively, with 18 bases between them. CDR3 length equals 16 residues. Sequencing was carried out using peripheral blood. The sequence came from a man aged 50 to 60 with active or convalescent COVID-19. The chain has TRBV19 and TRBJ1-5; D perhaps matches TRBD1 (6 bases). The CDR3 DNA is TGTGCCAGTAGTATCACGGCAGGGGAAGGGAGTCAGCCCCAGCATTTT. Amino acids: CASSITAGEGSQPQHF.